The 29 T cell receptor beta chains below come from one sample, sequenced in a study of blood T cell repertoires in COVID-19. Produced via immunoSEQ multiplex PCR; TCRdb's table is partial and in-frame only. Altogether tens of thousands of clones are present, approximately 90% being singletons, with the ten largest covering around 30%. The sequenced sample consisted of peripheral blood. These receptors originate from a woman of 80 years or more with acute or convalescent COVID-19.

The chain couples TRBV10-3 to TRBJ2-1; TRBD1 matches 7 bases. This CDR3 is built from 15 residues. Germline CDR1 reads ENHRY; CDR2 reads SYGVKD. V was pared by 2 bases and J by 1 base, with 2 bases of the junction left unmatched. DNA for the CDR3: TGTGCCATCAGTGAGGGACAGGTATCCTACAATGAGCAGTTCTTC. Its translation: CAISEGQVSYNEQFF.

V and J are TRBV3-1 (or the pseudogene TRBV3-2) and TRBJ2-1; 9 bases are a match to TRBD2. The CDR3 is made up of 14 amino acids. With 0 bases clipped from V and 15 bases from J, the junction kept 9 bases outside the gene matches. Germline CDR1 and CDR2: LGHDT and YNNKEL (reference sequence). CDR3 residues: CASSQDRAGGQVFF. In DNA, the CDR3 is TGTGCCAGCAGCCAAGATCGGGCGGGGGGGCAGGTGTTCTTC.

The rearrangement links TRBV19 to TRBJ2-7; the D gene is possibly TRBD1 (6 bases). The CDR3 extends over 18 amino acids. V was shortened by 5 bases and J by 1 base, with 24 bases between the two germline ends. Per the germline V gene, CDR1 is LNHDA and CDR2 is SQIVND (reference sequence). This CDR3 reads CASSPGTGYQGRSYEQYF. DNA for the CDR3: TGTGCCAGTAGTCCCGGAACGGGCTATCAGGGGCGATCCTACGAGCAGTACTTC.

The chain links TRBV5-1 to TRBJ2-1; 10 nucleotides match TRBD2. There are 16 residues in the CDR3. Unmatched junction bases numbered 7, after V lost 3 bases and J lost 4 bases. From germline, CDR1 is SGHRS and CDR2 YFSETQ. The CDR3 nucleotides read TGCGCCAGCAGCTGGGAGCGGGGGGGCGGATACAATGAGCAGTTCTTC. This translates into CASSWERGGGYNEQFF. The full variable domain, its missing parts supplied by reference TRBV5-1 and TRBJ2-1, is KAGVTQTPRYLIKTRGQQVTLSCSPISGHRSVSWYQQTPGQGLQFLFEYFSETQRNKGNFPGRFSGRQFSNSRSEMNVSTLELGDSALYLCASSWERGGGYNEQFFGPGTRLTVL.

The count of this clone is one. The chain is built from TRBV15 and TRBJ2-6; weak D call: TRBD2 (5 bases). V was clipped by 4 bases and J by 0 bases, with 13 bases between them. In germline, CDR1 is LNHNV, CDR2 YYDKDF (reference sequence). This CDR3 has 17 amino acids. CDR3 sequence reads: CATSKEVAASGANVLTF. CDR3 in DNA: TGTGCCACCAGCAAGGAGGTGGCAGCCTCTGGGGCCAACGTCCTGACTTTC.

V and J are TRBV28 and TRBJ2-6; D is unresolved. Germline loops: CDR1 MDHEN, CDR2 SYDVKM. Trimming shortened V by 5 bases and J by 0 bases, and 8 bases separated the two germline ends. This CDR3 comprises 15 residues. The chain's CDR3 is CASSIHSSGANVLTF. CDR3 DNA sequence: TGTGCCAGCAGTATCCATAGCTCTGGGGCCAACGTCCTGACTTTC.

The rearrangement links TRBV5-6 to TRBJ1-3; weak D call: TRBD1 (5 bases). CDR1 SGHDT and CDR2 YYEEEE come from the germline V gene. The CDR3 has 15 amino acids. The V end lost 1 base, the J end lost 0 bases, and 8 bases lay between the germline ends. CDR3 in DNA: TGTGCCAGCAGCTTGAGCGGGGGCTCTGGAAACACCATATATTTT. Amino acids: CASSLSGGSGNTIYF.

The rearrangement links TRBV5-1 to TRBJ2-1; possible D gene TRBD1, 6 bases. CDR3 size: 15 residues. V lost 0 bases and J 4 bases, leaving 11 bases between the germline ends. Germline lookup yields CDR1 SGHRS and CDR2 YFSETQ. CDR3 sequence reads: CASSLEQGTYNEQFF. The CDR3 DNA follows: TGCGCCAGCAGCTTGGAACAGGGAACATACAATGAGCAGTTCTTC.

This clone showed up just a few times. The chain links TRBV7-9 to TRBJ2-1; 10 bases line up with TRBD1. With V trimmed by 7 bases and J by 6 bases, 6 bases remained unmatched. CDR3 length: 14 residues. Germline-derived CDR1 and CDR2 are SEHNR and FQNEAQ (reference sequence). CDR3 protein: CASTLGTGVNEQFF. The CDR3 nucleotides read TGTGCCAGCACCCTGGGGACAGGGGTCAATGAGCAGTTCTTC.

A note on this clone: The sample carries other DNA sequences with the same CDR3. This chain links TRBV9 with TRBJ2-3; D remains ambiguous. CDR3 length: 14 residues. CDR1 and CDR2 from the germline V gene are SGDLS and YYNGEE. Trimming cost V 0 bases and J 1 base, with 6 bases left between them. The CDR3 sequence: CASSVGRGTDTQYF. The CDR3 DNA reads as TGTGCCAGCAGCGTAGGTCGGGGCACAGATACGCAGTATTTT.

The V and J genes are TRBV6-5 and TRBJ1-6; D unclear. The CDR3 is 13 residues long. Germline CDR1 reads MNHEY; CDR2 reads SVGAGI. V lost 6 bases and J 3 bases, leaving 6 bases between the germline ends. CDR3 region: CASRRSYNSPLHF. CDR3 sequence (DNA): TGTGCCAGCAGACGTAGCTATAATTCACCCCTCCACTTT.

The chain links TRBV5-1 to TRBJ2-5; D perhaps matches TRBD1 (6 bases). The germline V gene encodes CDR1 SGHRS and CDR2 YFSETQ. The CDR3 is made up of 14 amino acids. V lost 4 bases, J lost 4 bases, and 14 bases lay in between. The CDR3 DNA follows: TGCGCCAGCAGCCTCAGGACAGTTGGAGAGACCCAGTACTTC. It yields the protein CASSLRTVGETQYF. Full variable domain (outside the CDR3, taken from reference TRBV5-1 and TRBJ2-5): KAGVTQTPRYLIKTRGQQVTLSCSPISGHRSVSWYQQTPGQGLQFLFEYFSETQRNKGNFPGRFSGRQFSNSRSEMNVSTLELGDSALYLCASSLRTVGETQYFGPGTRLLVL.

The rearrangement links TRBV4-1 to TRBJ1-6, with 9 bases aligning to TRBD1. Germline CDR1 is MGHRA and CDR2 is YSYEKL. The CDR3 extends over 16 amino acids. V lost 4 bases and J lost 10; bases outside the gene matches: 11. For the CDR3, the DNA is TGCGCCAGCAGCCTTCAGAGGACAGGGGCGGGCTCACCCCTCCACTTT. Translated: CASSLQRTGAGSPLHF.

V gene TRBV30 combines with J gene TRBJ1-2; D might be TRBD1 (6 bases). CDR1 and CDR2 (germline): GTSNPN, SVGIG (reference sequence). V was clipped by 1 base and J by 3 bases, with 9 bases between them. This CDR3 is built from 13 residues. The CDR3 coding sequence is TGTGCCTGGAGTGCAGGGGTGGACTATGGCTACACCTTC. Protein sequence: CAWSAGVDYGYTF.

The J gene is TRBJ2-7, the V gene TRBV19; D is perhaps TRBD2 (6 bases). V was cut by 10 bases and J by 1 base, with 14 bases left in between. This CDR3 is 13 amino acids long. CDR1 and CDR2 from the germline V gene are LNHDA and SQIVND (reference sequence). The CDR3 region has the DNA TGTGCCACCGCCGCTGGGAGGTCCTACGAGCAGTACGTC. This encodes CATAAGRSYEQYV.

The chain couples TRBV25-1 to TRBJ2-2; D possibly corresponds to TRBD1 (6 bases). The CDR3 loop spans 14 amino acids. V was shortened by 9 bases and J by 4 bases, with 15 bases between the two germline ends. The germline CDR1 and CDR2 sequences are MGHDK and SYGVNS. CDR3 nucleotides: TGTGCCAGTACAGGGTCTCTGGCCACCGGGGAGCTGTTTTTT. Translation: CASTGSLATGELFF.

The V gene is TRBV11-2, the J gene TRBJ1-6; 7 bases align to TRBD1. CDR1 and CDR2 from the germline V gene are SGHAT and FQNNGV. Trimming removed 1 base from V and 10 bases from J; junction bases left unmatched: 7. This CDR3 region has 15 residues. CDR3 DNA: TGTGCCAGCAGCTTAGGAGGGACAGAGGACTCACCCCTCCACTTT. Translated, it gives CASSLGGTEDSPLHF.

The chain carries TRBV7-2 and TRBJ1-1, with D unclear. V was pared by 5 bases and J by 11 bases, with 24 bases between. The CDR3 length is 15 residues. Germline CDR1 SGHTA, CDR2 FQGNSA. The CDR3 nucleotides read TGTGCCAGCAGCCCCCGGGGAGGGATAGGTACTCAGGCTTTCTTT. Its protein product is CASSPRGGIGTQAFF.

This clone was counted once. The V and J genes are TRBV5-1 and TRBJ2-7, with 8 nucleotides matching TRBD1. The J segment lost 6 bases and the V segment lost 0 bases, leaving 5 bases of the junction unmatched. The CDR3 runs to 14 residues. Germline-derived CDR1 and CDR2 are SGHRS and YFSETQ. CDR3: CASSLAQGAGEQYF. CDR3 sequence (DNA): TGCGCCAGCAGCTTGGCCCAGGGGGCGGGCGAGCAGTACTTC.

This rearrangement joins TRBV18 to TRBJ1-6; no clear D. Germline values: CDR1 KGHSH, CDR2 LQKENI. This CDR3 is built from 15 residues. V was clipped by 6 bases and J by 7 bases, with 16 bases between them. The DNA for the CDR3 is TGTGCCAGCTCCCTACGGTCGCAGGCCAATTCACCCCTCCACTTT. It yields the protein CASSLRSQANSPLHF.

The genes are TRBV5-4 and TRBJ2-7; 8 bases align to TRBD1. The ends lost 3 bases at V and 6 bases at J; junction bases unmatched: 2. The CDR3 is made up of 12 amino acids. Germline V gives CDR1 SGHNT, CDR2 YYREEE (reference sequence). CDR3 sequence reads: CASSSTGGEQYV. The CDR3 DNA follows: TGTGCCAGCAGCTCCACAGGGGGCGAGCAGTACGTC.

This clone showed up just once. The rearrangement uses TRBV3-1 (or the pseudogene TRBV3-2) and TRBJ1-5; D is uncertain. Germline V CDR1 and CDR2: LGHDT, YNNKEL (reference sequence). Deletions cut 1 base from V and 6 bases from J, with 7 bases between. The CDR3 sequence is 13 residues long. The CDR3 region is CASSQGSIQPQHF. For the CDR3, the DNA is TGTGCCAGCAGCCAAGGCTCTATTCAGCCCCAGCATTTT.

This clone was recorded once. The rearrangement uses TRBV18 and TRBJ2-7, with 8 positions matching TRBD1. Germline V CDR1 and CDR2: KGHSH, LQKENI. V trimming: 8 bases; J trimming: 4 bases; junction bases outside the gene matches: 10. The CDR3 loop spans 14 amino acids. The CDR3 region has the DNA TGTGCCAGCCGTCCGGGACAGGTCGGTTACGAGCAGTACTTC. Translated: CASRPGQVGYEQYF.

The chain joins TRBV19 to TRBJ1-1, with a weak D call TRBD1 (6 bases). V was pared by 2 bases and J by 0 bases, with 10 bases between. Germline V lookup: CDR1 LNHDA, CDR2 SQIVND (reference sequence). CDR3 length: 15 residues. CDR3 coding DNA: TGTGCCAGTAGTATACCAACAGGGTTGAACACTGAAGCTTTCTTT. It codes for CASSIPTGLNTEAFF.

The rearrangement joins TRBV29-1 to TRBJ1-2; maybe TRBD1 (5 bases). With 3 bases removed from V and 7 bases from J, the gap between germline ends came to 12 bases. Per the germline V gene, CDR1 is SQVTM and CDR2 is ANQGSEA. The CDR3 is 12 amino acids. CDR3 amino acids: CSVETDGRGYTF. CDR3 sequence (DNA): TGCAGCGTTGAGACAGATGGTCGTGGCTACACCTTC.

The sample holds a few counts of this clone. The chain carries TRBV29-1 and TRBJ1-1; 9 bases map to TRBD1. This CDR3 has 16 amino acids. The germline CDR1 and CDR2 sequences are SQVTM and ANQGSEA. V lost 4 bases and J lost 1; bases outside the gene matches: 10. The DNA of the CDR3 is TGCAGCGTTGGGAACCCACAGGGGGCGCGGAACACTGAAGCTTTCTTT. Amino acids: CSVGNPQGARNTEAFF.

V usage is TRBV20-1 and J usage is TRBJ2-1; D is possibly TRBD2 (6 bases). V was cut by 4 bases and J by 9 bases, with 19 bases left in between. The CDR3 extends over 14 amino acids. Germline-derived CDR1 and CDR2 are DFQATT and SNEGSKA (reference sequence). In DNA, the CDR3 is TGCAGTGCTACTGAAACTGATCGGAGGGGTGAGCAGTTCTTC. It yields the protein CSATETDRRGEQFF.

The chain is built from TRBV20-1 and TRBJ1-1, with D uncertain. Looked up from germline, CDR1 is DFQATT and CDR2 is SNEGSKA (reference sequence). The ends were cut back, 8 bases at V and 8 bases at J, with 15 bases in the middle. The CDR3 covers 11 residues. The CDR3 DNA follows: TGCAGTCTACTGGAGGAAACCGAAGCTTTCTTT. Protein product: CSLLEETEAFF.

This chain joins TRBV6-4 and TRBJ2-2, with D unclear. This CDR3 comprises 14 residues. V was shortened by 0 bases and J by 4 bases, with 6 bases between the two germline ends. Per germline, CDR1 MRHNA and CDR2 SNTAGT. DNA for the CDR3: TGTGCCAGCAGTGACTCTTACATCACCGGGGAGCTGTTTTTT. It codes for CASSDSYITGELFF.